This T cell receptor beta chain is drawn from a study of Ad26.COV2.S vaccination and SARS-CoV-2 variants. Study context: Donor was assigned to the Ad26.COV2.S arm of trial COV1001. Study-wide findings and caveats: It was vaccine recipients, not placebo recipients, who had the higher spike-specific TCR breadth. Once vaccination had occurred, spike-specific CD8+ and CD4+ T cell responses reportedly showed substantial breadth.

The V gene lost 0 bases and the J gene lost 2 bases, with 16 bases spanning the gap. CDR1 is LGHNA, CDR2 YSLEER, per germline. The CDR3 covers 18 residues. Data came from immunoSEQ multiplex PCR; TCRdb stores just in-frame clones and leaves some out. The data hold about 400,000 clones, with 89% observed a single time. Treatment in this sample: roughly 18 received Ad26.COV2.S at low or high dose, single or two shots; roughly five received placebo; per-sample allocation not given. Sampling took place 63 days after the first vaccine or placebo injection. Immunization relied on an Ad26 vector, which expressed Wuhan-strain SARS-CoV-2 spike. This clone was counted only a few times. Antigen unknown.

This sequence was found in a person aged 18-65 years who received the Ad26.COV2.S COVID-19 vaccine or a placebo. The chain couples TRBV4-3 to TRBJ1-4; D unresolved. Here the sequenced sample was peripheral blood, taken in a trial of Ad26.COV2.S vaccine versus placebo. CDR3 region: CASSQDFIGIGTNEKLFF. The CDR3 nucleotides are TGCGCCAGCAGCCAAGATTTTATCGGGATAGGGACTAATGAAAAACTGTTTTTT.